Each of the 9 T cell receptor beta chains below was sequenced from the same sample in a study of shared clonotypes between healthy human individuals. Libraries were prepared by immunoSEQ multiplex PCR; TCRdb keeps only in-frame clonotypes and omits some of them. The table records 1 million to 1.3 million clones, approximately 80% of them present only once. The specimen was memory CD4+ T cells from PBMCs. Specified subset: CD45RA-negative fraction. The receptors derive from a man younger than 35 in good health. Some clones in this sample may be carry-over from other donors' samples.

Details on this clone: This sample includes further DNA sequences coding for the same CDR3. The gene calls are TRBV18 and TRBJ1-1; 11 nucleotides agree with TRBD1. Trimming at V came to 1 base and at J to 11 bases, leaving 3 bases not matched to a gene. Per the germline V gene, CDR1 is KGHSH and CDR2 is LQKENI. This CDR3 is built from 13 residues. Here the CDR3 DNA reads TGTGCCAGCTCACCACGGGACAGGGGGGAGGCTTTCTTT. Protein: CASSPRDRGEAFF.

The chain uses TRBV6-1 and TRBJ2-5, with TRBD2 identical over 7 bases. The germline V gene encodes CDR1 MNHNS and CDR2 SASEGT. Losses at the gene ends were 6 bases for V and 5 bases for J; bases not matched to a gene: 9. This CDR3 spans 14 amino acids. CDR3: CASRRGRVEETQYF. The CDR3 DNA sequence: TGTGCCAGCAGGCGTGGGAGGGTCGAGGAGACCCAGTACTTC.

The V gene is TRBV7-5, the J gene TRBJ2-2; the table assigns TRBD1, which was not confirmed against the DNA. TRBV7-5 is annotated as a pseudogene. This CDR3 is 18 amino acids long. The CDR3 DNA is TGTGTCAGAAGCTCACTAGCGATGACAGGGGGCTGGACCGGGGAGCTGTTTTTT. As protein: CVRSSLAMTGGWTGELFF.

The chain carries TRBV7-3 and TRBJ2-2; 10 positions match TRBD2. The CDR3 length is 17 residues. With 7 bases clipped from V and 4 bases from J, the junction kept 12 bases outside the gene matches. Germline V lookup: CDR1 SGHTA, CDR2 FQGTGA. CDR3 nucleotides: TGTGCCAGCACCCTCCCTCGGGCTAGCGGGGGCACCGGGGAGCTGTTTTTT. It codes for CASTLPRASGGTGELFF.

The J gene is TRBJ2-7, the V gene TRBV6-6, with unresolved D. CDR3 length: 13 residues. The germline V gene has CDR1 MNHNY and CDR2 SVGAGI (reference sequence). V was clipped by 2 bases and J by 4 bases, with 9 bases between them. DNA for the CDR3: TGTGCCAGCAGTTACCCGCTAGGGTACGAGCAGTACTTC. Its translation is CASSYPLGYEQYF.

This clone has only one observation. The V call is TRBV7-2, the J call TRBJ2-3; 7 bases are a match to TRBD1. Germline CDR1 reads SGHTA; CDR2 reads FQGNSA. V shed 3 bases and J 2 bases; nucleotides not matched to a gene: 8. The CDR3 spans 16 residues. The CDR3: CASSLNRGRDTDTQYF. The DNA for the CDR3 is TGTGCCAGCAGCTTGAACAGGGGTCGGGACACAGATACGCAGTATTTT.

The rearrangement uses TRBV2 and TRBJ2-1; maybe TRBD2 (6 bases). The germline CDR1 and CDR2 sequences are SNHLY and FYNNEI. V gave up 8 bases and J gave up 4 bases, with 12 bases separating them. The CDR3 runs to 13 residues. The CDR3 loop is CASGRDFYNEQFF. The CDR3 DNA reads TGTGCCAGCGGCCGGGACTTTTACAATGAGCAGTTCTTC. The full variable domain, rest sourced from reference TRBV2 and TRBJ2-1, is EPEVTQTPSHQVTQMGQEVILRCVPISNHLYFYWYRQILGQKVEFLVSFYNNEISEKSEIFDDQFSVERPDGSNFTLKIRSTKLEDSAMYFCASGRDFYNEQFFGPGTRLTVL.

V gene TRBV7-8 combines with J gene TRBJ1-2, with 9 bases identical to TRBD1. J lost 8 bases, V lost 3 bases, and 4 bases had no gene match. Germline CDR1 reads SGHVS; CDR2 reads FQNEAQ. This CDR3 region has 13 residues. The CDR3 DNA sequence: TGTGCCAGCAGCTTCGACAGGGGGGCCGGCTACACCTTC. The encoded protein is CASSFDRGAGYTF.

V and J are TRBV28 and TRBJ1-2; D gene ambiguous. With 6 bases removed from V and 3 bases from J, the gap between germline ends came to 5 bases. The CDR3 runs 11 residues. Germline assignment: CDR1 MDHEN and CDR2 SYDVKM. This CDR3 reads CASSVHYGYTF. As DNA, the CDR3 is TGTGCCAGCAGCGTCCACTATGGCTACACCTTC.